These 18 T cell receptor beta chains came from one sample sequenced in a study of blood T cell repertoires in COVID-19. TCRdb's copy holds only in-frame clones and misses some; the assay was immunoSEQ multiplex PCR. Seen here are 150,000 to 200,000 clones, 65% to 90% observed once, and the top ten hold roughly 8%. The source material was peripheral blood. The receptors shown here come from a man aged 60-69 years with acute or convalescent COVID-19.

V and J are TRBV7-8 and TRBJ1-5, with 9 nucleotides matching TRBD1. This CDR3 is built from 16 residues. Germline V gene lookup returns CDR1 SGHVS and CDR2 FQNEAQ. The V gene end was trimmed by 5 bases and the J gene end by 3 bases; junction bases not matched to a gene: 8. In nucleotides, the CDR3 is TGTGCCAGCAGCCCCCGGACAGGGGAATTCAATCAGCCCCAGCATTTT. Encoded protein: CASSPRTGEFNQPQHF.

The CDR3: CASSPEVSTDTQYF. The CDR3 DNA is TGTGCCAGTAGCCCGGAGGTTAGCACAGATACGCAGTATTTT. This sequence joins TRBV19 and TRBJ2-3; D is possibly TRBD2 (5 bases). V lost 6 bases, J lost 0 bases, and 10 bases lay in between. The CDR3 totals 14 residues. Germline V gene data show CDR1 as LNHDA and CDR2 as SQIVND (reference sequence).

The gene calls are TRBV5-1 and TRBJ1-1, with D perhaps TRBD1 (6 bases). The CDR3 sequence is 15 residues long. The germline gives CDR1 SGHRS, CDR2 YFSETQ. Trimming took off 4 bases at V and 4 bases at J, with 17 bases between the two ends. For the CDR3, the DNA is TGCGCCAGCAGCCCATTTCAGGGGAGGGGCACTGAAGCTTTCTTT. Protein: CASSPFQGRGTEAFF.

The chain has TRBV11-3 and TRBJ1-1; D perhaps matches TRBD1 (6 bases). Germline V gene data show CDR1 as SGHNT and CDR2 as YENEEA. The CDR3 runs to 14 residues. The ends were cut back, 1 base at V and 8 bases at J, with 14 bases in the middle. CDR3 nucleotide sequence: TGTGCCAGCAGCTTAGCGGGGACGGGGGGCGAAGCTTTCTTT. Encoded protein: CASSLAGTGGEAFF. The full variable domain, in which reference TRBV11-3 and TRBJ1-1 provide the parts outside the CDR3, is EAGVVQSPRYKIIEKKQPVAFWCNPISGHNTLYWYLQNLGQGPELLIRYENEEAVDDSQLPKDRFSAERLKGVDSTLKIQPAELGDSAVYLCASSLAGTGGEAFFGQGTRLTVV.

The gene calls are TRBV24-1 and TRBJ2-5, with 8 bases matching TRBD2. Trimming at V came to 1 base and at J to 5 bases, leaving 8 bases not matched to a gene. The CDR3 has 16 amino acids. Looked up from germline, CDR1 is KGHDR and CDR2 is SFDVKD. The CDR3 nucleotides read TGTGCCACCAGTGATTTCCCCGGGACTAGAGGGGAGACCCAGTACTTC. Residues: CATSDFPGTRGETQYF.

The genes are TRBV12-3 or TRBV12-4 and TRBJ2-2; no firm D call. The CDR3 extends over 12 amino acids. The V and J ends lost 5 bases and 7 bases respectively, with 8 bases between them. DNA for the CDR3: TGTGCCAGCAGTCTCTCCGGCGGGGAGCTGTTTTTT. Residues: CASSLSGGELFF.

This chain joins TRBV28 and TRBJ2-2; TRBD2 might be the D (6 bases). Germline lookup yields CDR1 MDHEN and CDR2 SYDVKM. The CDR3 has 17 amino acids. Trimming took off 3 bases at V and 8 bases at J, with 22 bases between the two ends. CDR3 residues: CASSFGDSPSQWGELFF. The CDR3 nucleotides read TGTGCCAGCAGTTTCGGGGACTCACCGTCACAGTGGGGGGAGCTGTTTTTT.

The chain couples TRBV5-6 to TRBJ2-1; 11 bases align to TRBD2. Trimming cost V 2 bases and J 6 bases; bases outside gene matches: 7. The CDR3 runs 16 residues. From germline, CDR1 is SGHDT and CDR2 YYEEEE. The CDR3 is CASSFRLAGSPNEQFF. The DNA of the CDR3 is TGTGCCAGCAGCTTTAGACTAGCGGGATCCCCCAATGAGCAGTTCTTC.

This clone was detected a few times. The V call is TRBV18, the J call TRBJ2-7, with 9 bases matching TRBD2. Per germline, CDR1 KGHSH and CDR2 LQKENI. J was trimmed by 4 bases and V by 3 bases; bases with no gene match: 4. The CDR3 has 14 amino acids. CDR3 in amino acids: CASSPTSGQYEQYF. The CDR3 bases are TGTGCCAGCTCACCGACTAGCGGACAATACGAGCAGTACTTC.

The V call is TRBV6-5, the J call TRBJ2-7; TRBD2 might be the D (5 bases). Trimming pared 6 bases from V and 4 bases from J, leaving 19 bases between. Germline V gives CDR1 MNHEY, CDR2 SVGAGI. The CDR3 loop spans 15 amino acids. The CDR3 coding sequence is TGTGCCAGCAGACGCCAGGTAGGTCCGGGGTACGAGCAGTACTTC. Protein sequence: CASRRQVGPGYEQYF.

This chain links TRBV19 with TRBJ1-2; D is uncertain. Trimming removed 5 bases from V and 8 bases from J, with 12 bases in between. The CDR3 contains 12 residues. Germline V gene data show CDR1 as LNHDA and CDR2 as SQIVND (reference sequence). CDR3 amino acids: CASSLSEHGYTF. As DNA, the CDR3 is TGTGCCAGTAGTCTCAGTGAACACGGCTACACCTTC.

V gene TRBV5-4 combines with J gene TRBJ1-2; no reliable D call. The CDR3 sequence is 14 residues long. In germline, CDR1 is SGHNT, CDR2 YYREEE (reference sequence). The V end lost 3 bases, the J end lost 6 bases, and 15 bases lay between the germline ends. In DNA, the CDR3 is TGTGCCAGCAGCTCCCCCGCCCCGGGGAATGGCTACACCTTC. This codes for CASSSPAPGNGYTF.

V usage is TRBV6-1 and J usage is TRBJ2-2, with 9 bases fitting TRBD2. Germline CDR1 and CDR2: MNHNS and SASEGT. CDR3 length: 18 residues. J lost 5 bases, V lost 4 bases, and 14 bases had no gene match. CDR3 DNA sequence: TGTGCCAGCAGTGGCGGTCGCGTAGCGGGAGTCTTAACCGGGGAGCTGTTTTTT. Protein product: CASSGGRVAGVLTGELFF.

The chain combines TRBV9 with TRBJ1-5; D not certain. V was cut by 0 bases and J by 9 bases, with 10 bases left in between. CDR1 SGDLS and CDR2 YYNGEE come from the germline V gene. The CDR3 length is 13 residues. This chain's CDR3 is CASSVGEDRPQHF. For the CDR3, the DNA is TGTGCCAGCAGCGTAGGTGAGGATCGGCCCCAGCATTTT.

V usage is TRBV10-1 and J usage is TRBJ2-2; possible D gene TRBD2, 5 bases. V was shortened by 6 bases and J by 5 bases, with 10 bases between the two germline ends. Germline CDR1 and CDR2: WNHNN and SYGVQD (reference sequence). The CDR3 extends over 13 amino acids. CDR3 bases: TGCGCCAGCAGAAGTACGGGGACCGGGGAGCTGTTTTTT. Translating it yields CASRSTGTGELFF.

The V and J genes are TRBV7-9 and TRBJ2-5; possible D gene TRBD1, 6 bases. Per germline, CDR1 SEHNR and CDR2 FQNEAQ (reference sequence). V was clipped by 1 base and J by 7 bases, with 10 bases between them. The CDR3 length is 13 residues. CDR3 in DNA: TGTGCCAGCAGCTTAGAGGGGGATGCGACCCAGTACTTC. It yields the protein CASSLEGDATQYF.

This clone occurred once. CDR3 protein: CASSISSGSGNTIYF. DNA for the CDR3: TGTGCCAGCAGCATATCATCAGGGTCTGGAAACACCATATATTTT. The chain recombines TRBV7-3 with TRBJ1-3; D might be TRBD1 (5 bases). The CDR3 is 15 residues long. V lost 5 bases and J lost 1, with 12 bases in between. The V gene's germline CDR1 is SGHTA and CDR2 FQGTGA.

The genes are TRBV15 and TRBJ2-7; 7 nucleotides agree with TRBD1. CDR1 is LNHNV and CDR2 is YYDKDF in the germline V gene (reference sequence). V gave up 3 bases and J gave up 5 bases; unmatched junction bases: 7. CDR3 length: 14 amino acids. CDR3 region: CATSRRGRGDEQYF. CDR3 DNA sequence: TGTGCCACCAGCAGGAGGGGGCGCGGAGACGAGCAGTACTTC. The full variable domain, rest sourced from reference TRBV15 and TRBJ2-7, is DAMVIQNPRYQVTQFGKPVTLSCSQTLNHNVMYWYQQKSSQAPKLLFHYYDKDFNNEADTPDNFQSRRPNTSFCFLDIRSPGLGDTAMYLCATSRRGRGDEQYFGPGTRLTVT.